This TCR beta chain was recorded in a study of T-cell memory formation after mild COVID-19. TCR alpha and TCR beta cDNA libraries carrying sample barcodes and UMIs came from 5'RACE with constant-segment primers. One entry per CDR3 protein, called by TCRdb with MiXCR from the 5' RACE reads. The sample includes more than 250,000 distinct CDR3 sequences, around 15% of them seen just once. Trimming pared 8 bases from V and 8 bases from J, leaving 25 bases between. CDR1 is MNHNS, CDR2 SASEGT, per germline. This CDR3 is built from 16 residues. This TCR came from a man younger than 35 who had mild COVID-19 (a few samples of this study predate the infection). Cell type and time point are not known. This chain joins TRBV6-1 and TRBJ1-5, with D possibly matching TRBD1 (5 bases). Sequencing was carried out using PBMCs or a T cell subset sorted from them (not recorded which). The CDR3 DNA reads TGTGCCAGCCGCTTAGGGACGATTATCTTGGCGGAGCCCCAGCATTTT. This codes for CASRLGTIILAEPQHF.